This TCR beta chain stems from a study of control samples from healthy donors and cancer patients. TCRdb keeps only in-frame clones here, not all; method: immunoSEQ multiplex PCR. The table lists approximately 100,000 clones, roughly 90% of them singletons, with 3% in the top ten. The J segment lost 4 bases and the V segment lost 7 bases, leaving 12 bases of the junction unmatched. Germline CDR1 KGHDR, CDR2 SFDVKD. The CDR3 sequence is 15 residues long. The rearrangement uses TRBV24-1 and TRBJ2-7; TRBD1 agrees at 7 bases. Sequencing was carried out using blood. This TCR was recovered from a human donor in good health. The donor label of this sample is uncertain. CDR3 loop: CATSHQGEEGYEQYF. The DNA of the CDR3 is TGTGCCACCAGCCATCAGGGGGAAGAAGGTTACGAGCAGTACTTC.